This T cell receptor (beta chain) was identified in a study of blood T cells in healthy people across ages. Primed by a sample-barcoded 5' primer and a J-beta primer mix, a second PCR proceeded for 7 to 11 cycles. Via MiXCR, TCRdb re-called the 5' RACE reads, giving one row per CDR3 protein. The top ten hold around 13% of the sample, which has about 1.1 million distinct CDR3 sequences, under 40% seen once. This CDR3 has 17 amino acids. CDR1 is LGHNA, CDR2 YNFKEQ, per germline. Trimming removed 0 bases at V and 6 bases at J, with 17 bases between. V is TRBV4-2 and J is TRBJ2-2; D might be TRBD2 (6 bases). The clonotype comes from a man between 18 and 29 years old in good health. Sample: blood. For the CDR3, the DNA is TGTGCCAGCAGCCAAGATGCGGGCGGGGAGTACGCCGGGGAGCTGTTTTTT. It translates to CASSQDAGGEYAGELFF.